This paragraph reports one T cell receptor beta chain. The sample originates from a study of blood T cell repertoires in COVID-19. Study summary: In each case, the material was cDNA or gDNA derived from T cells, B-cell-depleted T cells, or PBMCs.

Generated by immunoSEQ multiplex PCR, the TCRdb table keeps only in-frame clones and is missing some. In the table there are about 36,000 clones, about nine tenths of which are singletons. From germline, CDR1 is SNHLY and CDR2 FYNNEI. This CDR3 contains 15 residues. Trimming stripped 7 bases from V and 2 bases from J, with 18 bases between. This rearrangement joins TRBV2 to TRBJ2-7; tentatively, D is TRBD2 (5 bases). This TCR came from a human donor in a cohort sampled during active COVID-19. The source material was peripheral blood. As DNA, the CDR3 is TGTGCCAGCATCGGTGCGGGTAGAGACCCCTACGAGCAGTACTTC. As protein: CASIGAGRDPYEQYF.